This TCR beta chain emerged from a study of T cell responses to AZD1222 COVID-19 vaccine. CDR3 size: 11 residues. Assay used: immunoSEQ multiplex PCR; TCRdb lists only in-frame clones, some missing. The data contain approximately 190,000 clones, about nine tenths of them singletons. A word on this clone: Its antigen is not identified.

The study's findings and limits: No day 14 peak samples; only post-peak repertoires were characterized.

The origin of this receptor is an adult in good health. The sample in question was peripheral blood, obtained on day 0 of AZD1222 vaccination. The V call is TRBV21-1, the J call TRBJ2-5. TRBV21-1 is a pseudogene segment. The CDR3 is CARPNGETQYF. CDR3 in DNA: TGTGCCAGGCCCAACGGCGAGACCCAGTACTTC.